This TCR beta chain is from a study of blood T cell repertoires in COVID-19. Study at large: Material from acute and convalescent COVID-19 was sourced from the United States, Italy and Spain. Nucleic acid was either cDNA or gDNA, and it came from T cells, B-cell-depleted T cells, or PBMCs.

The CDR3 consists of 15 residues. With 4 bases clipped from V and 5 bases from J, the junction kept 9 bases outside the gene matches. Germline-derived CDR1 and CDR2 are SGHNT and YYREEE (reference sequence). Authors' processing steps: Cell counts per sample came from amplifying reference gene primers. The repertoire was sequenced with immunoSEQ multiplex PCR; TCRdb's copy has only in-frame clones and lacks some. Clonal size and the V and J genes are those of that table, whereas D and trimming came from the DNA. The sample carries 150,000 to 200,000 clones, approximately 80% recorded once. This sequence originates from a man between 60 and 70 years old with acute or convalescent COVID-19. J is TRBJ2-1 and V is TRBV5-4; 7 bases line up with TRBD2. Source material: peripheral blood. The CDR3 sequence is CASSHSGAGNNEQFF. The CDR3 DNA sequence: TGTGCCAGCAGCCACAGCGGGGCTGGAAACAATGAGCAGTTCTTC.